This TCR beta chain was documented in a study of blood T cell repertoires in COVID-19. Germline assignment: CDR1 LGHDT and CDR2 YNNKEL (reference sequence). The CDR3 extends over 15 amino acids. The J segment lost 6 bases and the V segment lost 0 bases, leaving 5 bases of the junction unmatched. Per the original methods: Reference gene primer amplification gave estimated nucleated cell counts. The repertoire was sequenced with immunoSEQ multiplex PCR; TCRdb's copy has only in-frame clones and lacks some. D and trimming were read from the DNA, whereas the V and J calls and clone size are those reported in that table. The sample holds 35,000 to 50,000 clones; approximately 84% are singletons and the top ten take around 13%.

Sequencing was performed on peripheral blood. V and J are TRBV3-1 (or the pseudogene TRBV3-2) and TRBJ2-1, with 7 nucleotides matching TRBD2. This sequence was found in a human donor in a cohort sampled during active COVID-19. CDR3 nucleotide sequence: TGTGCCAGCAGCCAAGATGGCGGGGGTGGCAATGAGCAGTTCTTC. It specifies CASSQDGGGGNEQFF.